Listed here are 25 T cell receptor beta chains from one sample, sequenced in a study of patients and donors after allogeneic stem cell transplantation (dated by TCRdb to the early 2020s). Library method: RT-PCR. Instrument used: NextSeq 550. The public reads were quality trimmed at Q25 with fastp and then assembled into clones with MiXCR by TCRdb, keeping productive beta chains. Each CDR3 protein appears once, grouped with its most common genes and DNA. The sample data list around 200,000 distinct CDR3 sequences, and less than 50% of these were observed just once. 9.5% to 13% of the sample comes from the top ten. Sequences were obtained from blood, either unsorted or a sorted T cell fraction (not recorded which). These receptors were taken from a human donor who was either an allogeneic HSCT recipient or a stem cell or donor lymphocyte infusion donor (not recorded which). It is not recorded whose cells these are; they may come from a transplant donor.

The rearrangement links TRBV10-3 to TRBJ1-3; D might be TRBD1 (5 bases). The germline gives CDR1 ENHRY, CDR2 SYGVKD. V lost 6 bases, J lost 0 bases, and 12 bases lay in between. The CDR3 contains 15 residues. CDR3 loop: CAISPDISSGNTIYF. Here the CDR3 DNA reads TGTGCCATCAGCCCGGACATCTCCTCTGGAAACACCATATATTTT.

The chain joins TRBV20-1 to TRBJ1-2, with D uncertain. The CDR3 sequence is 12 residues long. The germline gives CDR1 DFQATT, CDR2 SNEGSKA (reference sequence). Trimming removed 6 bases from V and 7 bases from J, with 15 bases in between. Written as DNA, the CDR3 is TGCAGTGCGAGAACCGGACCGCCTGGCTACACCTTC. Its translation: CSARTGPPGYTF.

This clonotype occurred a few times. The chain employs TRBV20-1 and TRBJ1-1, with D perhaps TRBD1 (5 bases). The CDR3 spans 12 residues. Trimming took off 1 base at V and 7 bases at J, with 10 bases between the two ends. From germline, CDR1 is DFQATT and CDR2 SNEGSKA (reference sequence). In nucleotides, the CDR3 is TGCAGTGCTAGAGGGGGACTGATTGAAGCTTTCTTT. Protein sequence: CSARGGLIEAFF.

The rearrangement links TRBV20-1 to TRBJ2-7, with 8 bases fitting TRBD2. This CDR3 is built from 16 residues. The germline V gene has CDR1 DFQATT and CDR2 SNEGSKA (reference sequence). J lost 4 bases, V lost 0 bases, and 11 bases had no gene match. CDR3 region: CSARDWNLAGVYEQYF. As DNA, the CDR3 is TGCAGTGCTAGAGATTGGAACCTAGCGGGTGTTTACGAGCAGTACTTC.

This clonotype was detected only a few times. The chain combines TRBV18 with TRBJ1-5, with no clear D. Germline lookup yields CDR1 KGHSH and CDR2 LQKENI. The CDR3 is made up of 13 amino acids. Deletions cut 2 bases from V and 3 bases from J, with 5 bases between. CDR3 region: CASSPGVNQPQHF. As DNA, the CDR3 is TGTGCCAGCTCACCAGGGGTCAATCAGCCCCAGCATTTT. Together with reference TRBV18 and TRBJ1-5, the CDR3 gives the full variable domain: NAGVMQNPRHLVRRRGQEARLRCSPMKGHSHVYWYRQLPEEGLKFMVYLQKENIIDESGMPKERFSAEFPKEGPSILRIQQVVRGDSAAYFCASSPGVNQPQHFGDGTRLSIL.

The genes are TRBV10-2 and TRBJ2-3; D is unclear. Germline assignment: CDR1 WSHSY and CDR2 SAAADI. Trimming removed 7 bases from V and 5 bases from J, with 7 bases in between. CDR3 length: 11 residues. The CDR3 bases are TGCGCCAGCACCTCATTAGATACGCAGTATTTT. This codes for CASTSLDTQYF.

In this sample, this clonotype turned up a few times. The chain combines TRBV6-6 with TRBJ1-1; no clear D gene. Trimming stripped 0 bases from V and 8 bases from J, with 7 bases between. Looked up from germline, CDR1 is MNHNY and CDR2 is SVGAGI (reference sequence). This CDR3 contains 12 residues. CDR3 amino acids: CASSYSAKEAFF. The CDR3 coding sequence is TGTGCCAGCAGTTACTCGGCCAAAGAAGCTTTCTTT.

CDR3 bases: TGTGCCACCAGCAGACACACAGATACGCAGTATTTT. The encoded protein is CATSRHTDTQYF. The chain has TRBV15 and TRBJ2-3; D unresolved. CDR1 LNHNV and CDR2 YYDKDF come from the germline V gene (reference sequence). The V end lost 2 bases, the J end lost 2 bases, and 2 bases lay between the germline ends. This CDR3 is built from 12 residues.

V usage is TRBV12-3 or TRBV12-4 and J usage is TRBJ1-1, with D maybe TRBD1 (6 bases). CDR3 size: 18 residues. V lost 3 bases to trimming and J lost 0 bases, with 20 bases between them. The CDR3 is CASSFDRRSSFMNTEAFF. Written as DNA, the CDR3 is TGTGCCAGCAGTTTCGACAGGCGCAGCTCCTTCATGAACACTGAAGCTTTCTTT.

The chain is built from TRBV3-1 and TRBJ2-1; a possible D gene is TRBD2 (7 bases). CDR1 and CDR2 (germline): LGHDT, YNNKEL (reference sequence). V was clipped by 3 bases and J by 8 bases, with 20 bases between them. The CDR3 length is 16 residues. CDR3 in DNA: TGTGCCAGCAGCCAGGGGGGGGGCGCTGGGAGCGATGAGCAGTTCTTC. This translates into CASSQGGGAGSDEQFF.

This clonotype was seen many times. CDR3 protein: CASSLNPGQGEVNTEAFF. The DNA for the CDR3 is TGTGCCAGCAGCCTTAACCCGGGACAGGGGGAAGTCAACACTGAAGCTTTCTTT. The V gene is TRBV4-2, the J gene TRBJ1-1; 11 nucleotides agree with TRBD1. V shed 4 bases and J 2 bases; nucleotides not matched to a gene: 12. The CDR3 is made up of 18 amino acids. The germline V gene has CDR1 LGHNA and CDR2 YNFKEQ.

This clonotype was recorded a few times. The chain couples TRBV12-3 or TRBV12-4 to TRBJ1-4; tentatively, D is TRBD1 (5 bases). V lost 1 base to trimming and J lost 10 bases, with 10 bases between them. The length of the CDR3 is 13 residues. This CDR3 is CASSLGQGAKLFF. CDR3 bases: TGTGCCAGCAGTTTAGGGCAGGGAGCAAAACTGTTTTTT.

V is TRBV5-1 and J is TRBJ2-1, with D possibly matching TRBD2 (5 bases). The CDR3 is 15 amino acids. Looked up from germline, CDR1 is SGHRS and CDR2 is YFSETQ. The V end lost 1 base, the J end lost 3 bases, and 11 bases lay between the germline ends. The CDR3 loop is CASSLRGWGYNEQFF. In DNA, the CDR3 is TGCGCCAGCAGCTTGCGGGGATGGGGCTACAATGAGCAGTTCTTC.

This clonotype was seen more than once but under ten times. The chain recombines TRBV15 with TRBJ1-2, with D possibly TRBD1 on 5 matching bases. Germline CDR1 reads LNHNV; CDR2 reads YYDKDF (reference sequence). Trimming removed 5 bases at V and 3 bases at J, with 19 bases between. The CDR3 loop spans 16 amino acids. The CDR3 is CATSLPGVSSYYGYTF. In DNA form, the CDR3 reads TGTGCCACCAGCCTTCCGGGGGTCAGTTCTTACTATGGCTACACCTTC.

This clonotype was counted between two and nine times. V usage is TRBV7-2 and J usage is TRBJ1-1; the D gene is possibly TRBD1 (5 bases). Germline lookup yields CDR1 SGHTA and CDR2 FQGNSA. Trimming stripped 1 base from V and 5 bases from J, with 14 bases between. The CDR3 spans 15 residues. The CDR3 region is CASSLVSQGWTEAFF. CDR3 bases: TGTGCCAGCAGCTTAGTCTCGCAGGGCTGGACTGAAGCTTTCTTT.

The V gene is TRBV28, the J gene TRBJ1-1, with D perhaps matching TRBD1 (5 bases). Looked up from germline, CDR1 is MDHEN and CDR2 is SYDVKM. The CDR3 spans 13 residues. V dropped 5 bases and J dropped 9 bases, with 16 bases sitting between them. The CDR3 DNA is TGTGCCAGCAGTCCCCCAGGGCGAAGTAAAGCTTTCTTT. Protein: CASSPPGRSKAFF.

This chain joins TRBV20-1 and TRBJ1-6; 10 positions match TRBD1. CDR1 is DFQATT and CDR2 is SNEGSKA in the germline V gene (reference sequence). This CDR3 has 15 residues. Trimming took 0 bases from V and 8 from J; bases not matched to a gene: 4. CDR3 loop: CSARDWTGGYSPLHF. For the CDR3, the DNA is TGCAGTGCTAGAGATTGGACAGGGGGGTATTCACCCCTCCACTTT.

This sequence joins TRBV7-3 and TRBJ1-1, with 7 bases fitting TRBD1. V dropped 8 bases and J dropped 5; count of bases not matched to a gene: 8. The CDR3 has 13 amino acids. CDR1 is SGHTA and CDR2 is FQGTGA in the germline V gene. CDR3 DNA: TGTGCCAGCTCCCTGGACAGGAGGACTGAAGCTTTCTTT. This encodes CASSLDRRTEAFF. Full variable domain (remainder filled in from reference TRBV7-3 and TRBJ1-1): GAGVSQTPSNKVTEKGKYVELRCDPISGHTALYWYRQSLGQGPEFLIYFQGTGAADDSGLPNDRFFAVRPEGSVSTLKIQRTERGDSAVYLCASSLDRRTEAFFGQGTRLTVV.

This clonotype was counted a few times. The chain links TRBV6-6 to TRBJ1-2; the D is unclear. CDR3 length equals 13 residues. CDR1 and CDR2 (germline): MNHNY, SVGAGI (reference sequence). Trimming removed 5 bases from V and 7 bases from J, with 14 bases in between. The CDR3 coding sequence is TGTGCCAGCAGTCCGGAGGGAAAGTTTGGCTACACCTTC. This encodes CASSPEGKFGYTF.

Notes on this clonotype: A junction boundary mismatches the germline segment, possibly from a read error. This chain links TRBV20-1 with TRBJ1-5; possibly TRBD1 for D (6 bases). This CDR3 comprises 13 residues. CDR1 is DFQATT and CDR2 is SNEGSKA in the germline V gene (reference sequence). The DNA for the CDR3 is TGCAGTGCCCGGACAGTTAGCAATCAGCCCGAGCATTTT. Translation: CSARTVSNQPEHF.

This clonotype was picked up a small number of times. The genes are TRBV6-6 and TRBJ1-1; D may be TRBD1 (5 bases). Germline loops: CDR1 MNHNY, CDR2 SVGAGI (reference sequence). The CDR3 spans 13 residues. V was shortened by 4 bases and J by 6 bases, with 12 bases between the two germline ends. CDR3 residues: CASSSAGFPEAFF. CDR3 coding DNA: TGTGCCAGCAGTTCGGCAGGGTTTCCTGAAGCTTTCTTT.

The V call is TRBV20-1, the J call TRBJ2-7, with D possibly being TRBD1 (5 bases). Germline V CDR1 and CDR2: DFQATT, SNEGSKA (reference sequence). V was clipped by 5 bases and J by 0 bases, with 14 bases between them. This CDR3 contains 14 residues. The CDR3 spells CSAPGQLNSYEQYF. CDR3 sequence (DNA): TGCAGTGCTCCTGGACAACTAAACTCCTACGAGCAGTACTTC.

This clonotype was observed a handful of times. The chain joins TRBV12-3 or TRBV12-4 to TRBJ2-7; TRBD1 aligns across 9 bases. J was trimmed by 7 bases and V by 6 bases; bases with no gene match: 13. This CDR3 is built from 15 residues. The CDR3 loop is CASSPGQGTFREQYF. The CDR3 DNA follows: TGTGCCAGCAGCCCGGGACAGGGTACATTCCGGGAGCAGTACTTC.

This chain links TRBV28 with TRBJ1-1, with unresolved D. The V gene's germline CDR1 is MDHEN and CDR2 SYDVKM. The CDR3 covers 14 residues. V was pared by 5 bases and J by 6 bases, with 16 bases between. This CDR3 reads CASSLGRWSAEAFF. The CDR3 DNA sequence: TGTGCCAGCAGTCTCGGTAGGTGGTCGGCTGAAGCTTTCTTT.

The V call is TRBV7-8, the J call TRBJ1-5, with D possibly matching TRBD1 (5 bases). Trimming took off 3 bases at V and 2 bases at J, with 14 bases between the two ends. The CDR3 loop spans 16 amino acids. In germline, CDR1 is SGHVS, CDR2 FQNEAQ. The CDR3 here is CASSFREWGGNQPQHF. The DNA of the CDR3 is TGTGCCAGCAGCTTCAGGGAGTGGGGAGGCAATCAGCCCCAGCATTTT.